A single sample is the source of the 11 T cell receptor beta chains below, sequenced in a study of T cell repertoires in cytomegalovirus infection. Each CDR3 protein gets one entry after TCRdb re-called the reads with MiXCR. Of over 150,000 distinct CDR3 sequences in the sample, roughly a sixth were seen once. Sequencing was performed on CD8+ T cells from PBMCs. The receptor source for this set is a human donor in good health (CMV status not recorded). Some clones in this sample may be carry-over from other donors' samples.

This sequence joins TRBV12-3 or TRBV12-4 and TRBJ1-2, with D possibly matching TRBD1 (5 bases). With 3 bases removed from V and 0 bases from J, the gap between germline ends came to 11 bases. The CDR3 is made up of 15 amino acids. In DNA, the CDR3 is TGTGCCAGCAGTTTTTGGCAGGGAGCTAACTATGGCTACACCTTC. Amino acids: CASSFWQGANYGYTF.

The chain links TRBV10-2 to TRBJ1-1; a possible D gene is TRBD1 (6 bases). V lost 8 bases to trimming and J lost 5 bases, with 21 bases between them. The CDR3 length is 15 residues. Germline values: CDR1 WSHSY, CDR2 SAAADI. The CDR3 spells CASGGRDRGGTEAFF. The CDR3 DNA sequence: TGCGCCAGCGGCGGAAGGGACCGAGGGGGGACTGAAGCTTTCTTT.

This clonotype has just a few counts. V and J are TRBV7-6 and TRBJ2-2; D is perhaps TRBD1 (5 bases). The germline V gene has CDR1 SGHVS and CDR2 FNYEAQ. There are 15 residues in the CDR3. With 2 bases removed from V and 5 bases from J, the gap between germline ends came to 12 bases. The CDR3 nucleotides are TGTGCCAGCAGCTTAAGGGGTCAACCGACCGGGGAGCTGTTTTTT. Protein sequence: CASSLRGQPTGELFF.

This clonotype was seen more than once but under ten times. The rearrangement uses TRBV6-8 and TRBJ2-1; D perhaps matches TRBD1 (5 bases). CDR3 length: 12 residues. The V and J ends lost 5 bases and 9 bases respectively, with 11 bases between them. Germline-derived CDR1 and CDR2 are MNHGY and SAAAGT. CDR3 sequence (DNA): TGTGCCAGCAGTCTGGATAGGGGTGAGCAGTTCTTC. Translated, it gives CASSLDRGEQFF.

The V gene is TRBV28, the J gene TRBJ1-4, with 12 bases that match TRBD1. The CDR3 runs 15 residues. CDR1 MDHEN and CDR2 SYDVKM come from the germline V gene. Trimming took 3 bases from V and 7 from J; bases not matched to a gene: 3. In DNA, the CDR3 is TGTGCCAGCAGTTTCGGGGACAGGGGGCGTGAAAAACTGTTTTTT. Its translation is CASSFGDRGREKLFF.

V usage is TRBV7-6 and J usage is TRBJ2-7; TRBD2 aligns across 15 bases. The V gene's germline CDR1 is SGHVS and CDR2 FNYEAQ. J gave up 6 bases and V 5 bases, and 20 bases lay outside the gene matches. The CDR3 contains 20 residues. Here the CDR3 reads CASSQRTGTSGGIPAREQYF. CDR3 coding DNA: TGTGCCAGCAGCCAACGAACCGGGACTAGCGGGGGGATCCCCGCCCGCGAGCAGTACTTC.

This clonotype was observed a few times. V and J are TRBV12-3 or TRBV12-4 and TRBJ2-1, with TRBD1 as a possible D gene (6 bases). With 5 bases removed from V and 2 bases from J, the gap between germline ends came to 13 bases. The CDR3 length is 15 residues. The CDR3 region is CASSPSGEPYNEQFF. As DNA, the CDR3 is TGTGCCAGCAGTCCCTCAGGGGAACCCTACAATGAGCAGTTCTTC.

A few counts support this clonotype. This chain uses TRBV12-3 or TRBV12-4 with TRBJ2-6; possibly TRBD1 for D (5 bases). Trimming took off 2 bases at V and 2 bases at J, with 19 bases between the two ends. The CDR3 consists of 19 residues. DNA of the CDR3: TGTGCCAGCAGTTTACCGGCAGGGTTTATACTTACTGGGGCCAACGTCCTGACTTTC. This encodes CASSLPAGFILTGANVLTF.

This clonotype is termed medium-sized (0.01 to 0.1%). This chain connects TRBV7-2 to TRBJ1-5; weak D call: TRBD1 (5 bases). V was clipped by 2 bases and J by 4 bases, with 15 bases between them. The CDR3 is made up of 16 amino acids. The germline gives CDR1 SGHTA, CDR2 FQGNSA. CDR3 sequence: CASSLLGRQKNQPQHF. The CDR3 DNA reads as TGTGCCAGCAGCTTATTGGGCAGACAGAAAAATCAGCCCCAGCATTTT.

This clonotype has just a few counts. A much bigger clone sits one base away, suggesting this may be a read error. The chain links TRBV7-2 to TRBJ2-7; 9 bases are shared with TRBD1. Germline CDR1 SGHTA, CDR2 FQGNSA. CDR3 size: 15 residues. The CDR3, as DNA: TGTGCCAACAGCCAAAGGACAGGGGAATTGAGGGAGCAGTACTTC. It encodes CANSQRTGELREQYF.

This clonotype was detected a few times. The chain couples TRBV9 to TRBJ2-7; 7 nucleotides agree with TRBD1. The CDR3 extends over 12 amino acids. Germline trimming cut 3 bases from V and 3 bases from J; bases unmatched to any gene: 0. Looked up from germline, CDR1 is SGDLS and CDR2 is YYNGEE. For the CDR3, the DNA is TGTGCCAGCAGCGGACAGGGCTACGAGCAGTACTTC. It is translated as CASSGQGYEQYF.